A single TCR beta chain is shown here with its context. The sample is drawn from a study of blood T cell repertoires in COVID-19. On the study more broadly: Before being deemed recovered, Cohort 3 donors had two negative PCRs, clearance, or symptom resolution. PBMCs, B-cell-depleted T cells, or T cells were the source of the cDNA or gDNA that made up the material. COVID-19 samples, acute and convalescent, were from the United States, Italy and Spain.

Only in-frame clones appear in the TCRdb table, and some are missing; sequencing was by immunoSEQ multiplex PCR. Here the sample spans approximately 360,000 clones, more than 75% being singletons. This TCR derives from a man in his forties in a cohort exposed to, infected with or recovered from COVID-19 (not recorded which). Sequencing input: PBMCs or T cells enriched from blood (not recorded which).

The CDR3 DNA follows: TGTGCCAGCAGCCAAAGGACAGGGAGGTCAGATACGCAGTATTTT. It encodes CASSQRTGRSDTQYF. The genes are TRBV3-1 (or the pseudogene TRBV3-2) and TRBJ2-3; 8 nucleotides match TRBD1. The V segment lost 2 bases and the J segment 4 bases; nucleotides outside the gene matches: 5. CDR1 and CDR2 (germline): LGHDT, YNNKEL (reference sequence). The CDR3 length is 15 residues.